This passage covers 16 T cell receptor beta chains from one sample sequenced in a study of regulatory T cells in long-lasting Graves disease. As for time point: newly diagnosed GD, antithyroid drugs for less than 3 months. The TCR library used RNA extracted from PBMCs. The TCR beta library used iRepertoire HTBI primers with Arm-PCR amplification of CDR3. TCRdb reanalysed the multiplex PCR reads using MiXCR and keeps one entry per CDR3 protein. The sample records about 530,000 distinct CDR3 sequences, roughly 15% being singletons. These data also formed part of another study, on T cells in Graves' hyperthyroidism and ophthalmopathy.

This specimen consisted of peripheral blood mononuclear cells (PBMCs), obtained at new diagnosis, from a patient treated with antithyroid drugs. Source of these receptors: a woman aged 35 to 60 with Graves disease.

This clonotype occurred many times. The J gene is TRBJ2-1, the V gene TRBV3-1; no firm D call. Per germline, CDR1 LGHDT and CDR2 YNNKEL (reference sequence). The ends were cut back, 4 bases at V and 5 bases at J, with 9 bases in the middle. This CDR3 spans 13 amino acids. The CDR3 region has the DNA TGTGCCAGCAGCCGAGAAAATAACAATGAGCAGTTCTTC. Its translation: CASSRENNNEQFF.

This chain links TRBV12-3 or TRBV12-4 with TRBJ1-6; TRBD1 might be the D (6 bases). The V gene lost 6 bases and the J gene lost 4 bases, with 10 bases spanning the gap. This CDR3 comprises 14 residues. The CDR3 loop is CASSPGDYNSPLHF. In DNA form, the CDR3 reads TGTGCCAGCAGCCCAGGGGATTATAATTCACCCCTCCACTTT.

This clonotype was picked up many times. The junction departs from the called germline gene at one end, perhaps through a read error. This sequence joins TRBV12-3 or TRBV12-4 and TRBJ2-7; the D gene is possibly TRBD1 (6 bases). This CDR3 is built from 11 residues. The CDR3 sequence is CASSLGGEQYF. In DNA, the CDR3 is TGTGCCAGCAGCTTAGGGGGAGAGCAGTACTTC.

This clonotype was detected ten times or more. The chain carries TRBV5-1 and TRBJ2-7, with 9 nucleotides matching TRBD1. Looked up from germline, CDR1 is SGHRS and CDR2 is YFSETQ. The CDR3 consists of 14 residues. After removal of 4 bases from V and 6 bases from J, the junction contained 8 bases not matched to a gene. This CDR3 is CASSDRDRVIEQYF. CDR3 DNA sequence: TGCGCCAGCAGCGACCGGGACAGGGTTATCGAGCAGTACTTC.

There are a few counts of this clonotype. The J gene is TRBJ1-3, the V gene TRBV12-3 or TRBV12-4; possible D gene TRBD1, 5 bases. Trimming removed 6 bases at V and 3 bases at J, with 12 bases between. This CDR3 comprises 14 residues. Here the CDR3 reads CASSLRGVGNTIYF. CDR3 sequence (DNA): TGTGCCAGCAGCTTGAGAGGGGTTGGAAACACCATATATTTT.

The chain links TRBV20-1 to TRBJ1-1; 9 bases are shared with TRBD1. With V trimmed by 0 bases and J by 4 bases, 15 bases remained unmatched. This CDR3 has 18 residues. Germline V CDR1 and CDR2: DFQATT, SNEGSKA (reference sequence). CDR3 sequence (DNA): TGCAGTGCTAGAGATTTTGACGGGGCCGGGACAGGGTTCACTGAAGCTTTCTTT. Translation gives CSARDFDGAGTGFTEAFF.

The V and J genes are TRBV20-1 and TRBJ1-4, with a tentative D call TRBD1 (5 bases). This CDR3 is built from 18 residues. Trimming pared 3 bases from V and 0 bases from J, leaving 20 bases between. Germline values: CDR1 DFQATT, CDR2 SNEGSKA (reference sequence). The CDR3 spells CSARKGTAGPATNEKLFF. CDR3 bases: TGCAGTGCTAGGAAGGGAACGGCGGGACCTGCAACTAATGAAAAACTGTTTTTT.

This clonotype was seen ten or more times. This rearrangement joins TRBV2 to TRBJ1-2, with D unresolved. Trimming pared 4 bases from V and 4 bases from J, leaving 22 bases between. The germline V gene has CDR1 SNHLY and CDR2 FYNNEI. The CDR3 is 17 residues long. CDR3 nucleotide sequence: TGTGCCAGCAGTGCCCCACCATCCCGGGCCTGGGGCTATGGCTACACCTTC. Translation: CASSAPPSRAWGYGYTF.

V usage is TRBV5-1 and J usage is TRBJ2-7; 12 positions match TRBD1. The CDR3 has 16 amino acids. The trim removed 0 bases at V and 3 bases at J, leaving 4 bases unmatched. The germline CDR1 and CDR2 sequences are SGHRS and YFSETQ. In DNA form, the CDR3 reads TGCGCCAGCAGCTTGGTCCGGGACAGGGGGCACTACGAGCAGTACTTC. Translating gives CASSLVRDRGHYEQYF.

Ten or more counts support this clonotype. CDR3: CASSPVPRSPLDEQFF. The CDR3 DNA is TGTGCCAGCAGCCCCGTACCTAGGTCCCCTTTGGATGAGCAGTTCTTC. The chain joins TRBV3-1 to TRBJ2-1, with D hard to call. Per the germline V gene, CDR1 is LGHDT and CDR2 is YNNKEL (reference sequence). There are 16 residues in the CDR3. Trimming left V 4 bases short and J 8 bases short, with 21 bases between.

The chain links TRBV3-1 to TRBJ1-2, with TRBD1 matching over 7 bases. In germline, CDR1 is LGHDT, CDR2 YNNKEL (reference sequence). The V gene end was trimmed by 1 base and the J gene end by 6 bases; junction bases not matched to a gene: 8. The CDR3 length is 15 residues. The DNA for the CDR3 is TGTGCCAGCAGCCAAGCCCAGGGACAGCCAAATGGCTACACCTTC. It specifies CASSQAQGQPNGYTF.

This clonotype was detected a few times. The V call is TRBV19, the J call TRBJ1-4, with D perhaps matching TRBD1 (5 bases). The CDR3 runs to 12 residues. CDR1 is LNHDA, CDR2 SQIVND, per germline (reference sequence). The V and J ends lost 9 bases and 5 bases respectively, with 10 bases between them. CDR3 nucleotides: TGTGCCAGCGGGACCGAGAATGAAAAACTGTTTTTT. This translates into CASGTENEKLFF.

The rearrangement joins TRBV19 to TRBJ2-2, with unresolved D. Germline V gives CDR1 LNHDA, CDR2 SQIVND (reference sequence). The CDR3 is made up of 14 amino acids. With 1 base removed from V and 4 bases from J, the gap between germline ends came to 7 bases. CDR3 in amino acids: CASSIALSTGELFF. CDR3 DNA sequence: TGTGCCAGTAGTATAGCTTTGAGCACCGGGGAGCTGTTTTTT.

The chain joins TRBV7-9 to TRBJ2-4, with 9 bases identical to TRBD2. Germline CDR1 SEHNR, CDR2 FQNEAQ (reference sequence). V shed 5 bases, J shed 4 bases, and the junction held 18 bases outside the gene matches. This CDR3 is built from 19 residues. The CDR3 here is CASSPQRKISSGGKNIQYF. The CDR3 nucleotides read TGTGCCAGCAGCCCACAACGGAAGATAAGTAGCGGGGGAAAAAACATTCAGTACTTC.

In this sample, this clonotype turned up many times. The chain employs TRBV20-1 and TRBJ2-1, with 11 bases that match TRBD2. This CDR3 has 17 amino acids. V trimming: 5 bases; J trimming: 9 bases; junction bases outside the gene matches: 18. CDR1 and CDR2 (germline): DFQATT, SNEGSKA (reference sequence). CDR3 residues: CSARPEGLAGGRGEQFF. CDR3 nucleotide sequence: TGCAGTGCTCGCCCAGAGGGGTTAGCGGGGGGGCGAGGTGAGCAGTTCTTC.

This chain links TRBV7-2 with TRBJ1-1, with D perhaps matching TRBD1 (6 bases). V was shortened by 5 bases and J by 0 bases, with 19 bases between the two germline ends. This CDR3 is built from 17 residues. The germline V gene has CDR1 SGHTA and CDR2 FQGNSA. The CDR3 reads CASSRGPFGVMNTEAFF. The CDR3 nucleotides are TGTGCCAGCAGCCGGGGGCCTTTCGGGGTCATGAACACTGAAGCTTTCTTT.